Listed here is a single T cell receptor beta chain. V was clipped by 0 bases and J by 7 bases; unmatched bases: 8. This CDR3 is built from 16 residues. Germline loops: CDR1 ENHRY, CDR2 SYGVKD. TCRdb keeps only in-frame clones here, not all; method: immunoSEQ multiplex PCR. The table lists roughly 62,000 clones, about 85% of them singletons. These data belong to a study of blood T cell repertoires in COVID-19. V gene TRBV10-3 combines with J gene TRBJ2-5, with TRBD2 matching 10 bases. The sample consisted of peripheral blood. The TCR was taken from a human donor with acute or convalescent COVID-19. The donor label of this sample is uncertain. CDR3 DNA: TGTGCCATCAGTGAGTCGGCGACTAGCGGGTGGGTGACCCAGTACTTC. This gives the protein CAISESATSGWVTQYF.